The TCR beta chain described here comes from a study of cytomegalovirus exposure and HLA in healthy donors. Study at large: From 190 million or so T cells, an earlier analysis saw roughly 110 million unique TCR beta sequences. Overall study results and limits: Most of the TCR beta V segments (in an earlier analysis) were productive either about 90% or about 30% of the time.

Amplification used 60 Vbeta primers and 13 Jbeta primers. This table comes from immunoSEQ multiplex PCR, and its TCRdb copy is limited to in-frame clones, with some not included. The table includes about 100,000 clones, 60% to 80% detected once. Healthy bone marrow donors made up the donors. The germline gives CDR1 SGHTA, CDR2 FQGTGA. V was clipped by 0 bases and J by 1 base, with 15 bases between them. The CDR3 is made up of 18 amino acids. This clone was seen a handful of times. Its antigen is as yet unknown. V and J are TRBV7-3 and TRBJ2-2; D remains ambiguous. The clonotype originates from a young woman in good health and CMV-seropositive. What was sequenced was PBMCs. The DNA for the CDR3 is TGTGCCAGCAGCTTAACAGCAGACACTCCGAAGAACACCGGGGAGCTGTTTTTT. Translated: CASSLTADTPKNTGELFF.